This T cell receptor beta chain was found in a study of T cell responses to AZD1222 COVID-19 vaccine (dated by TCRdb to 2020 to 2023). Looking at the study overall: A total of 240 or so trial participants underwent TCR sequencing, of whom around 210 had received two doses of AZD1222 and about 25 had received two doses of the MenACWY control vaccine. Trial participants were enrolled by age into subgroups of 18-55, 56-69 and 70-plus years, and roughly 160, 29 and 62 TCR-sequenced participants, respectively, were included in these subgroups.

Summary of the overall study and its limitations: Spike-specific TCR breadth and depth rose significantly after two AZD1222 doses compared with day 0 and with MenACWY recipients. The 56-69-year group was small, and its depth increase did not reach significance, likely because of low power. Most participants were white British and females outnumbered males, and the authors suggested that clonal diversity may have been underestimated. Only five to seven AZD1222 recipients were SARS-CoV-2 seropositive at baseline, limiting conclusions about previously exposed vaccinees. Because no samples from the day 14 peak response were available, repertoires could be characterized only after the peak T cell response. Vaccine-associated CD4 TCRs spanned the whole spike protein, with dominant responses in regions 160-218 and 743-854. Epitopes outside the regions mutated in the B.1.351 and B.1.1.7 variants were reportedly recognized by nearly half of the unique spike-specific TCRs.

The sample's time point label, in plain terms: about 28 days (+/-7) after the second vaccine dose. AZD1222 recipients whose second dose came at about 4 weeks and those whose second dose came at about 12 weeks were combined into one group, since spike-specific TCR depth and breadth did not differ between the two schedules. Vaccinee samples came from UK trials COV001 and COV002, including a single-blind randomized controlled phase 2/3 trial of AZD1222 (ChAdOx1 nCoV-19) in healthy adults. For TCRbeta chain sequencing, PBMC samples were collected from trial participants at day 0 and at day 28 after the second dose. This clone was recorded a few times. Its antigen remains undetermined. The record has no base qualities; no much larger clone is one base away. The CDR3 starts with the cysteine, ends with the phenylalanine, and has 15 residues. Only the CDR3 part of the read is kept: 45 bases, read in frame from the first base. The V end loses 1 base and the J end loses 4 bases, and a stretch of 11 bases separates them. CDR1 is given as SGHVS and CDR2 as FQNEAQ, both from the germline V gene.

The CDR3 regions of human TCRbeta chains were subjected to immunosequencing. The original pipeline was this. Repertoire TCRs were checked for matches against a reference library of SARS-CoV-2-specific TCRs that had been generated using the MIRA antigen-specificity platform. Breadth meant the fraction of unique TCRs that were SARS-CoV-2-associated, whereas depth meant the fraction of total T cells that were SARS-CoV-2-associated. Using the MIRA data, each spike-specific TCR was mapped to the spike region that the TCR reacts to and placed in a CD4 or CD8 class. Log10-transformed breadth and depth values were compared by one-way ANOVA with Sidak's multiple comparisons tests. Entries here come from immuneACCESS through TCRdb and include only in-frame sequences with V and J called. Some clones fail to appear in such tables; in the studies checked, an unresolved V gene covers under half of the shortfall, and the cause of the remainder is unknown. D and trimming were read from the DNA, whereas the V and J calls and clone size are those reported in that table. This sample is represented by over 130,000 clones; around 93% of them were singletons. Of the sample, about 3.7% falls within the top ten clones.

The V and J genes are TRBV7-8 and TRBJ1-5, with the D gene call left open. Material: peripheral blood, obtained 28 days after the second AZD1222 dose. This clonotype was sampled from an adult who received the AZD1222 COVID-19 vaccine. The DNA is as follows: TGTGCCAGCAGCTTAGGGGAGGTCGGGAATCAGCCCCAGCATTTT. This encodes CASSLGEVGNQPQHF.